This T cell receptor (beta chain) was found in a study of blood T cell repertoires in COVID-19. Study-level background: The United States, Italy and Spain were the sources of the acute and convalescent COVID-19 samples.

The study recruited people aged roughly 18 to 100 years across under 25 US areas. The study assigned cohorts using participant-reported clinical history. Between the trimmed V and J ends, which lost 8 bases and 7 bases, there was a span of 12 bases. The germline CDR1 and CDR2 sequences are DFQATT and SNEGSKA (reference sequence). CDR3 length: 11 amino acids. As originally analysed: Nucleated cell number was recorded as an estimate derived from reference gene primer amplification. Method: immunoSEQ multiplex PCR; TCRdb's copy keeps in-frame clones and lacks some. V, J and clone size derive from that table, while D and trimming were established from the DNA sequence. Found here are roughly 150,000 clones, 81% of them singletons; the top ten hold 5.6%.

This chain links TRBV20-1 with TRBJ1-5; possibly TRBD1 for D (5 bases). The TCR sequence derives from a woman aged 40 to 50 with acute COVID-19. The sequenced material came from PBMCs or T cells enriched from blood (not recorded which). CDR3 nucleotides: TGCAGTCTGGGGGGTGGGCAGCCCCAGCATTTT. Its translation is CSLGGGQPQHF.